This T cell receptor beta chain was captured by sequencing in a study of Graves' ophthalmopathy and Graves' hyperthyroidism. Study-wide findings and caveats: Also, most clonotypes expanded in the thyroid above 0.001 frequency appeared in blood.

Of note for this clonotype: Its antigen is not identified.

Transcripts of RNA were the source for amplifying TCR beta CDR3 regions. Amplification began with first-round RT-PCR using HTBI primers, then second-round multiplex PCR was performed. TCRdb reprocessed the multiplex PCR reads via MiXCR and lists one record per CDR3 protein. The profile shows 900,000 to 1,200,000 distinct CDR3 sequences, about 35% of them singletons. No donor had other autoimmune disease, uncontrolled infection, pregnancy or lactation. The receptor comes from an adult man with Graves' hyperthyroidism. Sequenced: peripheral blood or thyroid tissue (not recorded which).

CDR3 sequence: CSAMERNDQPQHF. The CDR3 coding sequence is TGCAGTGCTATGGAGCGGAACGATCAGCCCCAGCATTTT. The J gene is TRBJ1-5, the V gene TRBV20-1, with no clear D. Per the germline V gene, CDR1 is DFQATT and CDR2 is SNEGSKA (reference sequence). This CDR3 is 13 amino acids long. Trimming took 4 bases from V and 5 from J, leaving 12 bases between them.